This T cell receptor (beta chain) emerged from a study of OX40 agonist ivuxolimab in advanced cancers. Study context: The dose-escalation cohort had hepatocellular carcinoma, melanoma, renal cell or head and neck cancer.

A history of autoimmune disease or systemic immunosuppression excluded patients. Samples were taken at baseline and on day 1 of cycles 4 and 7. General study findings and limits: In the 0.1-3.0 mg/kg groups, partial responders showed among the lowest expansion.

In the case of this clone: What it binds is not known.

Repertoires were generated with immunoSEQ multiplex PCR, while TCRdb's copy carries only in-frame clones and drops some. The sample holds 50,000 or so clones, about 83% seen once. V was cut by 7 bases and J by 5 bases, with 23 bases left in between. This CDR3 has 16 amino acids. The germline gives CDR1 MNHNY, CDR2 SVGAGI (reference sequence). V gene TRBV6-6 combines with J gene TRBJ2-5, with D possibly being TRBD2 (6 bases). Specimen: CD4+ or CD8+ T cells sorted from blood, collected in a trial of the OX40 agonist ivuxolimab. The receptor was derived from an adult with an advanced solid tumor such as melanoma, head and neck, liver or kidney cancer. The CDR3 protein is CASIDRGGVGPETQYF. The CDR3 DNA reads as TGTGCCAGCATCGATAGGGGCGGGGTGGGCCCGGAGACCCAGTACTTC.